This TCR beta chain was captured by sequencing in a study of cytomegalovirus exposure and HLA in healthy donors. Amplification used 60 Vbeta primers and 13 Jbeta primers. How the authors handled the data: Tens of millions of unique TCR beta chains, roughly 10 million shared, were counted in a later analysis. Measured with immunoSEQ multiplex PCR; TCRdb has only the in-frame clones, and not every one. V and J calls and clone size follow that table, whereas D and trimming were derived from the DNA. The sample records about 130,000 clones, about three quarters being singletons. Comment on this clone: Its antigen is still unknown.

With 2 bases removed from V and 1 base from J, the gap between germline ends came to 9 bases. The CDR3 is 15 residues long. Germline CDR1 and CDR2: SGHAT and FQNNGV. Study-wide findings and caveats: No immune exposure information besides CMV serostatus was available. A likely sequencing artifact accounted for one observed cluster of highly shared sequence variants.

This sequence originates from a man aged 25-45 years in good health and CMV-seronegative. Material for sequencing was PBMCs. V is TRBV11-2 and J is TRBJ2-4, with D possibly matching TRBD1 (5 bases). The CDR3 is CASSLRQIAKNIQYF. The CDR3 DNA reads TGTGCCAGCAGCTTAAGACAGATCGCCAAAAACATTCAGTACTTC.